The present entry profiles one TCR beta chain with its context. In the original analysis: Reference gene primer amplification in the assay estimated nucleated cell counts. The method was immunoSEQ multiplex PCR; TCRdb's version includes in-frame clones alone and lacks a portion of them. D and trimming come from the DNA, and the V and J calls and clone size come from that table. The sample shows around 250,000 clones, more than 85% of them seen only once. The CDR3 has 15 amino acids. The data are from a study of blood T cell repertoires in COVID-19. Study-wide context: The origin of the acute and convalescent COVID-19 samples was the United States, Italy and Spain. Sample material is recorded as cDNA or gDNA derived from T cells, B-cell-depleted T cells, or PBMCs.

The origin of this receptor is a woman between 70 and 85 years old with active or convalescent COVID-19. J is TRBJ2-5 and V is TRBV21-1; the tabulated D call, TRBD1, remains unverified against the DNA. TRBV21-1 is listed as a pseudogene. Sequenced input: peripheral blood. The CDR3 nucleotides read TGTGCCAGCAGCAAATTGGTGCAGGGGGTCGAGACCCAGTACTTC. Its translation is CASSKLVQGVETQYF.